Each of the 21 T cell receptor beta chains below was sequenced from the same sample in a study of cytomegalovirus exposure and HLA in healthy donors. The PCR contained 60 Vbeta and 13 Jbeta primers. Sequencing used immunoSEQ multiplex PCR; TCRdb keeps in-frame clones, though not all of them. Here the sample spans roughly 150,000 clones, approximately 60% being singletons. Sequenced: PBMCs. The receptor source for this set is a human donor in good health.

This clone turned up a few times. The rearrangement links TRBV6-1 to TRBJ1-5; no clear D gene. The CDR3 has 15 amino acids. CDR1 and CDR2 (germline): MNHNS, SASEGT. The V gene lost 7 bases and the J gene lost 6 bases, with 19 bases spanning the gap. The CDR3: CASNQVRVGSQPQHF. In nucleotides, the CDR3 is TGTGCCAGCAATCAAGTGAGGGTAGGGAGTCAGCCCCAGCATTTT.

The chain joins TRBV7-2 to TRBJ2-7; 7 bases are shared with TRBD1. Germline loops: CDR1 SGHTA, CDR2 FQGNSA. The CDR3 length is 14 residues. V shed 5 bases and J 1 base; nucleotides not matched to a gene: 5. This CDR3 reads CASSTPGQSYEQYF. The DNA for the CDR3 is TGTGCCAGCAGCACACCGGGACAGTCCTACGAGCAGTACTTC.

In nucleotides, the CDR3 is TGTGCCAGCAGCTTAGACAGGAACTCCTACAATGAGCAGTTCTTC. As protein: CASSLDRNSYNEQFF. The rearrangement uses TRBV7-3 and TRBJ2-1; D perhaps matches TRBD1 (6 bases). The CDR3 has 15 residues. Germline lookup yields CDR1 SGHTA and CDR2 FQGTGA. The V end lost 2 bases, the J end lost 0 bases, and 8 bases lay between the germline ends.

This clone was observed a few times. This chain connects TRBV7-9 to TRBJ1-1; possible D gene TRBD1, 6 bases. V shed 3 bases and J shed 1 base, with 15 bases lying between them. Per the germline V gene, CDR1 is SEHNR and CDR2 is FQNEAQ (reference sequence). The length of the CDR3 is 16 residues. In DNA form, the CDR3 reads TGTGCCAGCAGCTTTGGCGGGGGACACCCGAACACTGAAGCTTTCTTT. It translates to CASSFGGGHPNTEAFF. Full variable domain (outside the CDR3, taken from reference TRBV7-9 and TRBJ1-1): DTGVSQNPRHKITKRGQNVTFRCDPISEHNRLYWYRQTLGQGPEFLTYFQNEAQLEKSRLLSDRFSAERPKGSFSTLEIQRTEQGDSAMYLCASSFGGGHPNTEAFFGQGTRLTVV.

The chain employs TRBV7-2 and TRBJ2-1; D remains ambiguous. This CDR3 is built from 13 residues. The V end was cut by 5 bases, the J end by 9 bases, with 14 bases between. Germline CDR1 reads SGHTA; CDR2 reads FQGNSA. DNA of the CDR3: TGTGCCAGCAGCCTCGGTTGGAGCGCTGAGCAGTTCTTC. Amino acid sequence: CASSLGWSAEQFF.

The chain carries TRBV6-5 and TRBJ2-7; 7 nucleotides match TRBD1. Germline assignment: CDR1 MNHEY and CDR2 SVGAGI. This CDR3 is 15 amino acids long. The junction had 10 bases not matched to a gene; V was cut back by 5 bases and J by 3 bases. CDR3 in DNA: TGTGCCAGCAGTCTAGGGGGCAGTCCTTTCTACGAGCAGTACTTC. Protein product: CASSLGGSPFYEQYF.

The rearrangement uses TRBV7-3 and TRBJ2-1, with 8 bases identical to TRBD2. Trimming at V came to 4 bases and at J to 6 bases, leaving 2 bases not matched to a gene. Germline V gene lookup returns CDR1 SGHTA and CDR2 FQGTGA. This CDR3 comprises 13 residues. Here the CDR3 DNA reads TGTGCCAGCAGCTCTAGCGGGTTCAATGAGCAGTTCTTC. Amino acids: CASSSSGFNEQFF.

This chain uses TRBV11-2 with TRBJ2-3; a possible D gene is TRBD2 (6 bases). The CDR3 sequence is 15 residues long. Between the trimmed V and J ends, which lost 0 bases and 6 bases, there was a span of 13 bases. Germline V CDR1 and CDR2: SGHAT, FQNNGV. CDR3 bases: TGTGCCAGCAGCTTAGAGGCGGGAATGTTGGATACGCAGTATTTT. This translates into CASSLEAGMLDTQYF.

The rearrangement links TRBV9 to TRBJ2-1, with a weak D call TRBD1 (6 bases). The CDR3 is made up of 14 amino acids. Germline V gives CDR1 SGDLS, CDR2 YYNGEE. V lost 1 base and J lost 6, with 11 bases in between. CDR3 in DNA: TGTGCCAGCAGCGTACGGACAGTGAGCAATGAGCAGTTCTTC. It yields the protein CASSVRTVSNEQFF.

CDR3 loop: CASRQQSGTGELFF. CDR3 in DNA: TGTGCCAGCAGACAGCAGAGCGGCACCGGGGAGCTGTTTTTT. The chain combines TRBV6-5 with TRBJ2-2; possible D gene TRBD2, 5 bases. Germline V CDR1 and CDR2: MNHEY, SVGAGI. The CDR3 length is 14 residues. Trimming shortened V by 6 bases and J by 4 bases, and 12 bases separated the two germline ends.

The rearrangement uses TRBV6-1 and TRBJ2-5; maybe TRBD2 (7 bases). This CDR3 has 15 residues. Germline CDR1 is MNHNS and CDR2 is SASEGT. V lost 5 bases and J 0 bases, leaving 13 bases between the germline ends. CDR3: CASSRGGGDQETQYF. The CDR3 coding sequence is TGTGCCAGCAGTAGAGGGGGGGGCGACCAAGAGACCCAGTACTTC.

V usage is TRBV7-3 and J usage is TRBJ2-5; weak D call: TRBD2 (5 bases). The DNA end favors TRBJ2-7, so the J call may be wrong. CDR3 length: 14 amino acids. Germline CDR1 reads SGHTA; CDR2 reads FQGTGA. CDR3 sequence: CASSLSATSYEQYF. CDR3 DNA: TGTGCCAGCAGCTTATCGGCCACTAGCTACGAGCAGTACTTC.

The DNA for the CDR3 is TGTGCCAGCAGTGCCAGGACAGATTATGGCTACACCTTC. It translates to CASSARTDYGYTF. The chain recombines TRBV27 with TRBJ1-2, with a possible D match to TRBD1 (6 bases). The CDR3 has 13 residues. V gave up 5 bases and J gave up 5 bases, with 12 bases separating them. From germline, CDR1 is MNHEY and CDR2 SMNVEV (reference sequence).

The rearrangement links TRBV18 to TRBJ2-3; 9 bases agree with TRBD2. The CDR3 covers 12 residues. V lost 3 bases to trimming and J lost 13 bases; unmatched junction nucleotides: 5. CDR1 is KGHSH and CDR2 is LQKENI in the germline V gene. The DNA for the CDR3 is TGTGCCAGCTCACCCGCCGGGACTAGCAAGTATTTT. Encoded protein: CASSPAGTSKYF.

The J gene is TRBJ2-6, the V gene TRBV5-1; 8 bases are shared with TRBD2. The CDR3 length is 17 residues. Looked up from germline, CDR1 is SGHRS and CDR2 is YFSETQ. Germline trimming cut 4 bases from V and 0 bases from J; bases unmatched to any gene: 6. CDR3: CASSAGLAGSGANVLTF. The CDR3 nucleotides are TGCGCCAGCAGCGCTGGACTAGCAGGCTCTGGGGCCAACGTCCTGACTTTC.

The rearrangement links TRBV19 to TRBJ2-1; 8 bases align to TRBD2. Germline V gene data show CDR1 as LNHDA and CDR2 as SQIVND (reference sequence). V was clipped by 2 bases and J by 3 bases; unmatched bases: 3. The CDR3 is made up of 15 amino acids. The CDR3 DNA is TGTGCCAGTAGTATAAGCCTAGCGGGCTACAATGAGCAGTTCTTC. Translation: CASSISLAGYNEQFF.

J is TRBJ1-5 and V is TRBV15; D perhaps matches TRBD1 (6 bases). V lost 0 bases, J lost 3 bases, and 15 bases lay in between. Germline lookup yields CDR1 LNHNV and CDR2 YYDKDF (reference sequence). CDR3 size: 17 residues. CDR3: CATSREGGGGYNQPQHF. CDR3 nucleotides: TGTGCCACCAGCAGAGAGGGGGGGGGCGGCTACAATCAGCCCCAGCATTTT.

The chain joins TRBV2 to TRBJ1-5; D gene uncertain. Germline CDR1 SNHLY, CDR2 FYNNEI. The V and J ends lost 4 bases and 4 bases respectively, with 8 bases between them. The CDR3 spans 13 residues. CDR3 protein: CASSGGKNQPQHF. The CDR3 DNA is TGTGCCAGCAGTGGAGGGAAGAATCAGCCCCAGCATTTT.

The rearrangement links TRBV5-1 to TRBJ1-2, with TRBD1 identical over 7 bases. This CDR3 is built from 15 residues. Germline CDR1 SGHRS, CDR2 YFSETQ. V lost 5 bases and J lost 8; bases outside the gene matches: 15. CDR3 amino acids: CASSLQGQAIRGYTF. The CDR3 bases are TGCGCCAGCAGTCTGCAAGGACAGGCAATACGAGGCTACACCTTC.

V gene TRBV6-5 combines with J gene TRBJ2-7; D is possibly TRBD1 (5 bases). The V end lost 4 bases, the J end lost 3 bases, and 7 bases lay between the germline ends. Per the germline V gene, CDR1 is MNHEY and CDR2 is SVGAGI. The CDR3 is made up of 12 amino acids. The CDR3, as DNA: TGTGCCAGCAGTTCCCAGGGCTACGAGCAGTACTTC. Its protein is CASSSQGYEQYF.

The gene calls are TRBV28 and TRBJ2-2; 7 bases line up with TRBD2. The CDR3 runs 15 residues. Germline trimming cut 7 bases from V and 2 bases from J; bases unmatched to any gene: 7. Germline V gene data show CDR1 as MDHEN and CDR2 as SYDVKM. CDR3 in DNA: TGTGCCAGCACCATGGGAGGGGTTAACACCGGGGAGCTGTTTTTT. Residues: CASTMGGVNTGELFF.